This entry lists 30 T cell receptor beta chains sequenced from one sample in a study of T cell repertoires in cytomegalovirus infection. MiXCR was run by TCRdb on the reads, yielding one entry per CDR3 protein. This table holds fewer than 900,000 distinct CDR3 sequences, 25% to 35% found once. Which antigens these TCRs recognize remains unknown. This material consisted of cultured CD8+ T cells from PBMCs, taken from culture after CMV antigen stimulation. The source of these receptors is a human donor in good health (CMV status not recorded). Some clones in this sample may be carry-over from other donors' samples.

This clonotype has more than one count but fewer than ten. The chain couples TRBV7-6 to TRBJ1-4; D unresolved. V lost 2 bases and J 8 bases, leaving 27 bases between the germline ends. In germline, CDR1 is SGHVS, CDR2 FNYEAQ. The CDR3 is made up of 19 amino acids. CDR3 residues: CASSLLGSAGGPDGEKLFF. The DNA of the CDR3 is TGTGCCAGCAGCTTATTAGGTTCAGCAGGTGGCCCCGACGGAGAAAAACTGTTTTTT.

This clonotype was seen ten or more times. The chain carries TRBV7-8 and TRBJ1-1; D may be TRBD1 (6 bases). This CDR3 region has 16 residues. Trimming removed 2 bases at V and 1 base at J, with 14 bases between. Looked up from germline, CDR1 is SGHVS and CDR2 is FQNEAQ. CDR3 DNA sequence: TGTGCCAGCAGCTTAAGTTTGGGACATCGGAACACTGAAGCTTTCTTT. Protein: CASSLSLGHRNTEAFF.

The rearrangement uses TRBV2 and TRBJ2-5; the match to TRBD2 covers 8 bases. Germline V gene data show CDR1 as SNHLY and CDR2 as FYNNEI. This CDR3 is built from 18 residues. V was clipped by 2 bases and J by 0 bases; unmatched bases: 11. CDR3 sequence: CASSESNWGSGDQETQYF. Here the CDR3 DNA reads TGTGCCAGCAGTGAAAGTAATTGGGGTAGCGGGGACCAAGAGACCCAGTACTTC.

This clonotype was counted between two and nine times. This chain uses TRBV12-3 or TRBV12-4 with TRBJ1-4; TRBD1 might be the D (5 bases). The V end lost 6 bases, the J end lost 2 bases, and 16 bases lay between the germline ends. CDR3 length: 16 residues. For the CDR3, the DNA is TGTGCCAGCAGACCACCCCCGGGGACGACTAATGAAAAACTGTTTTTT. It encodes CASRPPPGTTNEKLFF.

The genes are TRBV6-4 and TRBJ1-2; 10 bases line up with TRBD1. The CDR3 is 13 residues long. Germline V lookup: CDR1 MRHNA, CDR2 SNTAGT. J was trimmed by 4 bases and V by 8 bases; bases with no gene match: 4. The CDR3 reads CASPGQGTYGYTF. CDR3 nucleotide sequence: TGTGCCAGCCCGGGACAGGGGACCTATGGCTACACCTTC.

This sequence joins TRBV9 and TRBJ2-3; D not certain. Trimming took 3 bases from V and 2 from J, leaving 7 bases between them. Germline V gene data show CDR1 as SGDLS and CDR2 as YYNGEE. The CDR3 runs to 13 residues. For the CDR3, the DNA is TGTGCCAGCAGCGAGGGCCACACAGATACGCAGTATTTT. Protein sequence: CASSEGHTDTQYF.

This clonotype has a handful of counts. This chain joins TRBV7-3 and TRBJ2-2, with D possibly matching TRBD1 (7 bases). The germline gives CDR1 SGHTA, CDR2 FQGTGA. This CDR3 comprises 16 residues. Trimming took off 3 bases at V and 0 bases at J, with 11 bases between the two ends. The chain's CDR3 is CASSFRGAPNTGELFF. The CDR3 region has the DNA TGTGCCAGCAGCTTCAGGGGGGCCCCGAACACCGGGGAGCTGTTTTTT.

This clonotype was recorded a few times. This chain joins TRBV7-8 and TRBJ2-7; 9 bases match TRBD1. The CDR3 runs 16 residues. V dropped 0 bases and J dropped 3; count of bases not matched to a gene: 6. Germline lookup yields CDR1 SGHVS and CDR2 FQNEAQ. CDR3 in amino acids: CASSLATGTGFYEQYV. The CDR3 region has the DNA TGTGCCAGCAGCTTAGCCACCGGGACAGGGTTCTACGAGCAGTACGTC.

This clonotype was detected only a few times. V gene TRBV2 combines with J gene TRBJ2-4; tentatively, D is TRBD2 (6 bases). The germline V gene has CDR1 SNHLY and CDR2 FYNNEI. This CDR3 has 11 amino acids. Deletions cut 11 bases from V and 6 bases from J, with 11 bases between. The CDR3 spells CAAQGGNIQYF. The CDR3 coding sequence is TGTGCCGCCCAGGGAGGAAACATTCAGTACTTC.

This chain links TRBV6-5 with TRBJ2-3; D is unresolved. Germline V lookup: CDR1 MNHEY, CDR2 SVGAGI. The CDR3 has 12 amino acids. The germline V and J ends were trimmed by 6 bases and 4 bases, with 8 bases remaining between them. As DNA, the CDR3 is TGTGCCAGCAGCCAACACCCAGATACGCAGTATTTT. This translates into CASSQHPDTQYF.

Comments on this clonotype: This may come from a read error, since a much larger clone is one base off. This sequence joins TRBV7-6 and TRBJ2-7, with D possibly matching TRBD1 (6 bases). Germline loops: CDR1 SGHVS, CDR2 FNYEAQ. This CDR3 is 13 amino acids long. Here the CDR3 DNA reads TGTGCCGGCAGCCCAAAACAGGGCTACGAGCAGTACGTC. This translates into CAGSPKQGYEQYV.

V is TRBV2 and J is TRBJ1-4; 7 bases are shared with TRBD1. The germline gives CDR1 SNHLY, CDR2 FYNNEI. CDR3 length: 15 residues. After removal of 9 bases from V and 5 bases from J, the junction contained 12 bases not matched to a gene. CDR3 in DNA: TGTGCCAGTCAGTTTAGGGACAGAAGAAATGAAAAACTGTTTTTT. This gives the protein CASQFRDRRNEKLFF.

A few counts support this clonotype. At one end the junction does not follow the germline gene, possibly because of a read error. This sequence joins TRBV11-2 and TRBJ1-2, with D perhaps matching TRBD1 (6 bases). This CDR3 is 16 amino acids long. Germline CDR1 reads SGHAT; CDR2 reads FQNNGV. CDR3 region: CTSSLDVTGLRYGYTF. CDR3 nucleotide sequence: TGTACCAGCAGCTTAGATGTAACAGGGCTTCGGTATGGCTACACCTTC. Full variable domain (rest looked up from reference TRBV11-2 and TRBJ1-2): EAGVAQSPRYKIIEKRQSVAFWCNPISGHATLYWYQQILGQGPKLLIQFQNNGVVDDSQLPKDRFSAERLKGVDSTLKIQPAKLEDSAVYLCTSSLDVTGLRYGYTFGSGTRLTVV.

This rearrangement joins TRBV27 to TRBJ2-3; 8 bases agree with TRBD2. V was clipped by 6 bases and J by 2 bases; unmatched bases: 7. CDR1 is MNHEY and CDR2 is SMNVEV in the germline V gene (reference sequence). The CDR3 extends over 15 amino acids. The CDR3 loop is CASSLAGSFTDTQYF. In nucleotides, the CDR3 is TGTGCCAGCAGCTTAGCGGGGTCCTTCACAGATACGCAGTATTTT.

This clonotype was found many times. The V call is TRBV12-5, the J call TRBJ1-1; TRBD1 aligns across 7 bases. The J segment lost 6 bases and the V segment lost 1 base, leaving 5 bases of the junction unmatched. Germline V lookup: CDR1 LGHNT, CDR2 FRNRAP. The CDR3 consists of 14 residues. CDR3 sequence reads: CASGLGQGGAEAFF. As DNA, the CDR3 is TGTGCTAGTGGTTTGGGACAGGGCGGCGCTGAAGCTTTCTTT.

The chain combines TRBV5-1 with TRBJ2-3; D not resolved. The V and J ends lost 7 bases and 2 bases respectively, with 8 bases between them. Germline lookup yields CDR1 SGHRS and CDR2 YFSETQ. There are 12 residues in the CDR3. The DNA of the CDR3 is TGCGCCAGCTGCCGGTTCACAGATACGCAGTATTTT. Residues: CASCRFTDTQYF. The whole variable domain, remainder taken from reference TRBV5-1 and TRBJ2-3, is KAGVTQTPRYLIKTRGQQVTLSCSPISGHRSVSWYQQTPGQGLQFLFEYFSETQRNKGNFPGRFSGRQFSNSRSEMNVSTLELGDSALYLCASCRFTDTQYFGPGTRLTVL.

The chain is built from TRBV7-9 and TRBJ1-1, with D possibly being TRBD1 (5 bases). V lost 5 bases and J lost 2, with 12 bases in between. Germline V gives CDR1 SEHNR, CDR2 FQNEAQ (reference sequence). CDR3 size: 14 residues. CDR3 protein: CASSPADRNTEAFF. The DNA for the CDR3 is TGTGCCAGCAGCCCCGCAGACAGAAACACTGAAGCTTTCTTT.

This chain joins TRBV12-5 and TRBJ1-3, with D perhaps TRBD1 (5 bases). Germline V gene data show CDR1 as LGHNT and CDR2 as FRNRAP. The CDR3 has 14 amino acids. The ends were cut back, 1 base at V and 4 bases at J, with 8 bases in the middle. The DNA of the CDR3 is TGTGCTAGTGGTTTGGAAGGGGTGGGAAACACCATATATTTT. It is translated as CASGLEGVGNTIYF. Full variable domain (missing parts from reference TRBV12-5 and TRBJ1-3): DARVTQTPRHKVTEMGQEVTMRCQPILGHNTVFWYRQTMMQGLELLAYFRNRAPLDDSGMPKDRFSAEMPDATLATLKIQPSEPRDSAVYFCASGLEGVGNTIYFGEGSWLTVV.

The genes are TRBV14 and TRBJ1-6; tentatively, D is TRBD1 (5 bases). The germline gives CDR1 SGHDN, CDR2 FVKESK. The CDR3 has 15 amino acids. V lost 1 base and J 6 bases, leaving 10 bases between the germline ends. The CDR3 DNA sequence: TGTGCCAGCAGCCAAGGGGGACGGCCTAATTCACCCCTCCACTTT. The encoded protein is CASSQGGRPNSPLHF.

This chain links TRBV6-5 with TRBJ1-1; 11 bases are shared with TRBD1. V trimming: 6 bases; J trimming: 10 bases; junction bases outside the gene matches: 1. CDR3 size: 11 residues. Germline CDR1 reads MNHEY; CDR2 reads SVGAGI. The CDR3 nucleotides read TGTGCCAGCAGGGGGACAGGGGGAGCTTTCTTT. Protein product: CASRGTGGAFF.

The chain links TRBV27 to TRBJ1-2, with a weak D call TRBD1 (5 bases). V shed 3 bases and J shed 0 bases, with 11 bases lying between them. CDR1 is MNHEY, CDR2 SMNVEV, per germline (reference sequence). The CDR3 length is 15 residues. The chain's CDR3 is CASSFFSGSNYGYTF. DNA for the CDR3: TGTGCCAGCAGTTTCTTCTCAGGGTCTAACTATGGCTACACCTTC.

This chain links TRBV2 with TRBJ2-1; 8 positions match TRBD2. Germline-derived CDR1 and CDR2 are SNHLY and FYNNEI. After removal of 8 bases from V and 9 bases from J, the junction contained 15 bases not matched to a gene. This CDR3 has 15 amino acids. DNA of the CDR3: TGTGCCAGCCCCCCCGGGCGGGGGGCCGCCATTGAGCAGTTCTTC. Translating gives CASPPGRGAAIEQFF.

The CDR3: CSARKKVPRHMELLSGNTIYF. CDR3 sequence (DNA): TGCAGTGCTAGAAAAAAGGTTCCGCGGCACATGGAACTCCTCTCTGGAAACACCATATATTTT. The chain combines TRBV20-1 with TRBJ1-3; no definite D call. Germline V lookup: CDR1 DFQATT, CDR2 SNEGSKA (reference sequence). This CDR3 is 21 amino acids long. V lost 2 bases and J 0 bases, leaving 29 bases between the germline ends.

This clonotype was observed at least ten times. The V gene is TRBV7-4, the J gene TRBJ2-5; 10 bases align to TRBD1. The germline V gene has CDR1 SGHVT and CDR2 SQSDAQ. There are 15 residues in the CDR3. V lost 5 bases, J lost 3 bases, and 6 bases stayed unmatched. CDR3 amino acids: CASSPQTGGKETQYF. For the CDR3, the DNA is TGTGCCAGCAGCCCACAGACAGGGGGCAAAGAGACCCAGTACTTC.

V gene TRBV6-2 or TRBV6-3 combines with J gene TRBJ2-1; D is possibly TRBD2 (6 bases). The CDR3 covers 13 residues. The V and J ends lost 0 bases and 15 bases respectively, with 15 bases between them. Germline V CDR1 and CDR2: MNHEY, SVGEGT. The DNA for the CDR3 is TGTGCCAGCAGTTACTCGAGGACCGACGGGGGGTTCTTC. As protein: CASSYSRTDGGFF.

CDR3 sequence reads: CAISDIGGNTEAFF. In nucleotides, the CDR3 is TGTGCCATCAGTGATATAGGGGGGAACACTGAAGCTTTCTTT. This chain uses TRBV10-3 with TRBJ1-1, with D perhaps matching TRBD1 (6 bases). This CDR3 has 14 amino acids. CDR1 and CDR2 (germline): ENHRY, SYGVKD. Trimming took 3 bases from V and 1 from J, leaving 9 bases between them.

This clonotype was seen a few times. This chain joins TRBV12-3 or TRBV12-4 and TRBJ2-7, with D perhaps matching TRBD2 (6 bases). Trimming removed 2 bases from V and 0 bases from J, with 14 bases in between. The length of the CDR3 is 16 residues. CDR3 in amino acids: CASSLSPSASSYEQYF. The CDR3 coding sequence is TGTGCCAGCAGTTTATCCCCTAGCGCAAGCTCCTACGAGCAGTACTTC.

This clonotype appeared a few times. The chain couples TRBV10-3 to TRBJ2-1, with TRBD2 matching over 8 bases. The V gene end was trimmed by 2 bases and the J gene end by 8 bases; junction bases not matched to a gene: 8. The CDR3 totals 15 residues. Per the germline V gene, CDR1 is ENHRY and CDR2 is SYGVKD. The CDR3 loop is CAISEERGPYDEQFF. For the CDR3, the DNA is TGTGCCATCAGTGAGGAGCGGGGGCCTTACGATGAGCAGTTCTTC.

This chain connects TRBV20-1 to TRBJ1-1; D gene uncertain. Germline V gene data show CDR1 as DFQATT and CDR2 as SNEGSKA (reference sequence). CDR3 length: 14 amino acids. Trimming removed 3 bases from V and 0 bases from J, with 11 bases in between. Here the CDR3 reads CSASPAFLNTEAFF. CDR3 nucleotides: TGCAGTGCTAGTCCAGCCTTTTTGAACACTGAAGCTTTCTTT.

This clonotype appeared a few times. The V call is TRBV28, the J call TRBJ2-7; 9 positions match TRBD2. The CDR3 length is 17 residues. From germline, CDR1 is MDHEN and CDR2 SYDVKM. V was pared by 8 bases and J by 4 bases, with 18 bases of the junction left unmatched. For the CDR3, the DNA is TGTGCCAGCTCCAGGCCCATCAGTAGCGGGGGATCGTACGAGCAGTACTTC. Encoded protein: CASSRPISSGGSYEQYF.